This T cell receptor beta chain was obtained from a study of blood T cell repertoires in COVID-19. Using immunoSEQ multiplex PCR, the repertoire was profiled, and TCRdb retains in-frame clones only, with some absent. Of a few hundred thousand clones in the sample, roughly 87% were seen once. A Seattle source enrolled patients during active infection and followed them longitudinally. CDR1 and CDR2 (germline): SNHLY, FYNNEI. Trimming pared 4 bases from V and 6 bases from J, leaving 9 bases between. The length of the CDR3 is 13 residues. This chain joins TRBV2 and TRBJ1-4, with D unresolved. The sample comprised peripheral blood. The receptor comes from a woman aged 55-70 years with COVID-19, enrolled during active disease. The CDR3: CASSAISYEKLFF. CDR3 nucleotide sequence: TGTGCCAGCAGTGCTATTAGTTATGAAAAACTGTTTTTT.